What follows describes a single T cell receptor beta chain. Its cognate antigen is unknown. This record comes from a study of cytomegalovirus exposure and HLA in healthy donors. Regarding the study as a whole: Some public TCRs appeared in many individuals, while most sequences were rare. The authors later linked a missense DCLRE1C variant to TCR beta V- and J-gene trimming.

With 60 Vbeta and 13 Jbeta primers, the PCR was carried out. Clones were read by immunoSEQ multiplex PCR, and TCRdb kept only the in-frame ones, dropping some. The table lists around 67,000 clones, approximately 80% of them singletons. The CDR3 spans 15 residues. The J segment lost 2 bases and the V segment lost 5 bases, leaving 6 bases of the junction unmatched. CDR1 is MNHNS, CDR2 SASEGT, per germline. The V call is TRBV6-1, the J call TRBJ2-1; 7 nucleotides agree with TRBD1. The clonotype originates from a man aged 18 to 29 in good health and CMV-seropositive. The sample was PBMCs. CDR3 loop: CASSKGTEAYNEQFF. CDR3 DNA: TGTGCCAGCAGTAAAGGGACAGAGGCCTACAATGAGCAGTTCTTC.